What follows are 8 T cell receptor beta chains derived from one specimen sequenced in a study of control samples from healthy donors and cancer patients. The data were produced by immunoSEQ multiplex PCR, yet TCRdb's version contains in-frame clones alone and is incomplete. The profile shows about 160,000 clones, around 94% of them singletons. The sample comprised PBMCs. The source is a man aged 55 to 70 with colorectal cancer.

The V gene is TRBV3-1 (or the pseudogene TRBV3-2), the J gene TRBJ2-1, with a possible D match to TRBD1 (6 bases). The CDR3 has 13 residues. Germline values: CDR1 LGHDT, CDR2 YNNKEL (reference sequence). Trimming stripped 2 bases from V and 9 bases from J, with 11 bases between. In nucleotides, the CDR3 is TGTGCCAGCAGCCAAAACAGGGTCGGTGAGCAGTTCTTC. Residues: CASSQNRVGEQFF.

This sequence joins TRBV19 and TRBJ1-1; D gene unclear. The germline V gene encodes CDR1 LNHDA and CDR2 SQIVND (reference sequence). The V gene lost 7 bases and the J gene lost 7 bases, with 19 bases spanning the gap. This CDR3 is 14 amino acids long. The CDR3 DNA is TGTGCCAGTAACCACCCCGGACGGACTCTTGAAGCTTTCTTT. As protein: CASNHPGRTLEAFF.

This chain joins TRBV28 and TRBJ1-2, with TRBD1 matching over 7 bases. Germline V gene sequence: CDR1 MDHEN, CDR2 SYDVKM. Trimming at V came to 6 bases and at J to 2 bases, leaving 6 bases not matched to a gene. The CDR3 length is 14 residues. As DNA, the CDR3 is TGTGCCAGCAGGGACAGGTATCGCAACTATGGCTACACCTTC. Protein product: CASRDRYRNYGYTF.

J is TRBJ2-3 and V is TRBV3-1 (or the pseudogene TRBV3-2), with TRBD2 as a possible D gene (5 bases). CDR1 is LGHDT and CDR2 is YNNKEL in the germline V gene (reference sequence). CDR3 length: 14 amino acids. Trimming cost V 2 bases and J 1 base, with 7 bases left between them. CDR3: CASSQTGGTDTQYF. CDR3 nucleotide sequence: TGTGCCAGCAGCCAAACCGGGGGCACAGATACGCAGTATTTT.

This chain links TRBV6-5 with TRBJ1-2, with a weak D call TRBD1 (5 bases). Germline-derived CDR1 and CDR2 are MNHEY and SVGAGI. The germline V and J ends were trimmed by 4 bases and 5 bases, with 8 bases remaining between them. The CDR3 consists of 12 residues. Here the CDR3 reads CASSSTAYGYTF. CDR3 nucleotide sequence: TGTGCCAGCAGTTCGACAGCGTATGGCTACACCTTC.

The chain recombines TRBV6-5 with TRBJ1-1; D gene ambiguous. Germline V gene lookup returns CDR1 MNHEY and CDR2 SVGAGI. V lost 0 bases, J lost 4 bases, and 9 bases lay in between. This CDR3 has 14 residues. The CDR3 sequence is CASSYSTEGTEAFF. The CDR3 nucleotides are TGTGCCAGCAGTTACTCAACGGAGGGCACTGAAGCTTTCTTT.

This chain links TRBV7-2 with TRBJ2-2, with a weak D call TRBD2 (5 bases). The germline gives CDR1 SGHTA, CDR2 FQGNSA. V was trimmed by 5 bases and J by 2 bases, leaving 15 bases between them. The CDR3 length is 16 residues. CDR3 amino acids: CASSPTRTGNTGELFF. The DNA of the CDR3 is TGTGCCAGCAGCCCCACCAGGACTGGAAACACCGGGGAGCTGTTTTTT.

This chain joins TRBV5-5 and TRBJ1-5; TRBD1 aligns across 7 bases. Germline V gene data show CDR1 as SGHKS and CDR2 as YYEKEE (reference sequence). CDR3 length: 14 residues. With V trimmed by 2 bases and J by 4 bases, 3 bases remained unmatched. The CDR3 DNA reads as TGTGCCAGCAGCTTCGACAGGGTAAATCAGCCCCAGCATTTT. This sequence encodes CASSFDRVNQPQHF.